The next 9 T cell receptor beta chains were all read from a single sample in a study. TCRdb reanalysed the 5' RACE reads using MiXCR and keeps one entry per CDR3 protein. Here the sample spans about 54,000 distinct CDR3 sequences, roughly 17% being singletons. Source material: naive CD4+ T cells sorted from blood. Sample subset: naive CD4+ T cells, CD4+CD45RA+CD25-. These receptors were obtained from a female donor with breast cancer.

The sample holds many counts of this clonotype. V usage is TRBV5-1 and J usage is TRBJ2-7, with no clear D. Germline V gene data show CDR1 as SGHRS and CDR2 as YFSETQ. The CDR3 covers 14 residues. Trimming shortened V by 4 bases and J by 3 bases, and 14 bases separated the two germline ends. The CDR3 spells CASSDPGQLYEQYF. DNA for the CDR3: TGCGCCAGCAGCGATCCCGGGCAGCTCTACGAGCAGTACTTC.

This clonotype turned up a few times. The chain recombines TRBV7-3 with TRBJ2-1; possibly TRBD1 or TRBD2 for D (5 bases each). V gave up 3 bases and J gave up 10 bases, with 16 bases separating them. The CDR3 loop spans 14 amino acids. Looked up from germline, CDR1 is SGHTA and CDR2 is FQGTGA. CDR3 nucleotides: TGTGCCAGCAGCTTTAGAGGGCAGGGCGACGAGCAGTTCTTC. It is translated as CASSFRGQGDEQFF.

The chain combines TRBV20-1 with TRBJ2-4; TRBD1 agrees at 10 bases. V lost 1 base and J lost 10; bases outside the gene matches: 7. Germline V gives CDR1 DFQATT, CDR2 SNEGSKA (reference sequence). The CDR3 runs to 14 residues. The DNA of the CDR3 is TGCAGTGCTAGAGCTACCGGGACAGGGGATATTCAGTACTTC. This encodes CSARATGTGDIQYF.

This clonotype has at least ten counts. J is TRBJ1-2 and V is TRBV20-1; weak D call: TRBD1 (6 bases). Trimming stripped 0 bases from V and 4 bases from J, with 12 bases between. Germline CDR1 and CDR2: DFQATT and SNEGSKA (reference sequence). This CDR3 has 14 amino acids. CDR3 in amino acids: CSARDQGGSYGYTF. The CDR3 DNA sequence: TGCAGTGCTAGAGATCAAGGGGGTAGCTATGGCTACACCTTC.

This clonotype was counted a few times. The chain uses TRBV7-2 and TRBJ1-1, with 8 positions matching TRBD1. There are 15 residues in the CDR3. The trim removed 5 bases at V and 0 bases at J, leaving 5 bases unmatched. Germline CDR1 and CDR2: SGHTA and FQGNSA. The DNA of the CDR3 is TGTGCCAGCAGCCCCCGGACAGGGCTGAACACTGAAGCTTTCTTT. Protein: CASSPRTGLNTEAFF.

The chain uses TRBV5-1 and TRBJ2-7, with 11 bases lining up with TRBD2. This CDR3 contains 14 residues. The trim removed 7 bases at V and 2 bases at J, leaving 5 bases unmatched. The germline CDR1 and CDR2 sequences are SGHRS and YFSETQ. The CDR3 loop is CASGATSGTYEQYF. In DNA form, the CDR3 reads TGCGCCAGCGGAGCGACTAGCGGGACCTACGAGCAGTACTTC.

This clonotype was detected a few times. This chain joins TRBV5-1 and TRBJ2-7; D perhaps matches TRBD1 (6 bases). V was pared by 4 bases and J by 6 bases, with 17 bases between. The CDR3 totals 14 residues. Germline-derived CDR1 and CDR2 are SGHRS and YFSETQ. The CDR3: CASSDAGTIGEQYF. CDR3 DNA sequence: TGCGCCAGCAGCGACGCCGGGACAATAGGCGAGCAGTACTTC.

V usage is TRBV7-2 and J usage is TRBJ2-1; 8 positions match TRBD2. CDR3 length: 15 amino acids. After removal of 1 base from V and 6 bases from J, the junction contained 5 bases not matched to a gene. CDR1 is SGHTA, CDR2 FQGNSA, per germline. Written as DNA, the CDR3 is TGTGCCAGCAGCTTAGATAGCGGGGCCTTCAATGAGCAGTTCTTC. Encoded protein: CASSLDSGAFNEQFF. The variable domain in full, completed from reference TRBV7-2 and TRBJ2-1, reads GAGVSQSPSNKVTEKGKDVELRCDPISGHTALYWYRQSLGQGLEFLIYFQGNSAPDKSGLPSDRFSAERTGGSVSTLTIQRTQQEDSAVYLCASSLDSGAFNEQFFGPGTRLTVL.

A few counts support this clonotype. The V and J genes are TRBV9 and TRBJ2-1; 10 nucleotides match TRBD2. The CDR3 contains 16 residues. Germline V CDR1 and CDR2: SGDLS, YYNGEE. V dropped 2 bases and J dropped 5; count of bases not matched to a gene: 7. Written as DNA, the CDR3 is TGTGCCAGCAGCGTTTCTAGCGGGAGCGCCAACAATGAGCAGTTCTTC. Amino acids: CASSVSSGSANNEQFF.